A single sample gave rise to the 30 T cell receptor beta chains below, sequenced in a study of Ad26.COV2.S vaccination and SARS-CoV-2 variants. Described treatment: around 19 received Ad26.COV2.S at low or high dose, single or two shots; 5 received placebo; per-sample allocation not given. The samples date from day 63 after the first vaccine or placebo injection. Here immunoSEQ multiplex PCR was the method, and the copy in TCRdb shows in-frame clones only, minus some. The data show under 600,000 clones, about 89% seen once. Sequences were derived from peripheral blood, sampled in a trial of Ad26.COV2.S vaccine versus placebo. These receptors originate from a person between 18 and 59 years old who received the Ad26.COV2.S COVID-19 vaccine or a placebo.

This clone was seen ten or more times. Other DNA sequences within the sample encode an identical CDR3. In DNA, the CDR3 is TGCGCCAGCAGCTTGGCCGGGACAGGTGGGTATGAGCAGTTCTTC. This translates into CASSLAGTGGYEQFF. The genes are TRBV5-1 and TRBJ2-1; 8 nucleotides align to TRBD1. With V trimmed by 0 bases and J by 8 bases, 7 bases remained unmatched. The CDR3 contains 15 residues. Germline values: CDR1 SGHRS, CDR2 YFSETQ.

The chain links TRBV25-1 to TRBJ2-5, with 11 bases matching TRBD2. Germline CDR1 MGHDK, CDR2 SYGVNS. The J segment lost 6 bases and the V segment lost 5 bases, leaving 5 bases of the junction unmatched. The length of the CDR3 is 14 residues. CDR3 nucleotide sequence: TGTGCCAGCAGTCGATCTAGCGGGAGGAAGACCCAGTACTTC. Its translation is CASSRSSGRKTQYF. Together with reference TRBV25-1 and TRBJ2-5, the CDR3 gives the full variable domain: EADIYQTPRYLVIGTGKKITLECSQTMGHDKMYWYQQDPGMELHLIHYSYGVNSTEKGDLSSESTVSRIRTEHFPLTLESARPSHTSQYLCASSRSSGRKTQYFGPGTRLLVL.

The table lists this clone with a few counts. V and J are TRBV7-2 and TRBJ1-2; D gene uncertain. The V gene lost 1 base and the J gene lost 2 bases, with 17 bases spanning the gap. Germline V gene sequence: CDR1 SGHTA, CDR2 FQGNSA. The CDR3 length is 17 residues. The CDR3 DNA follows: TGTGCCAGCAGCTTAGGCGAGTCGGCAAGACGCAACTATGGCTACACCTTC. Translating gives CASSLGESARRNYGYTF.

This clone was observed a few times. The chain uses TRBV7-2 and TRBJ2-7; no reliable D call. V lost 3 bases to trimming and J lost 2 bases, with 14 bases between them. This CDR3 contains 15 residues. Germline lookup yields CDR1 SGHTA and CDR2 FQGNSA. This chain's CDR3 is CASSFIQIPTYEQYF. In nucleotides, the CDR3 is TGTGCCAGCAGCTTTATACAGATCCCAACCTACGAGCAGTACTTC.

The V and J genes are TRBV7-2 and TRBJ1-4; D is ambiguous. The germline gives CDR1 SGHTA, CDR2 FQGNSA. Trimming left V 1 base short and J 5 bases short, with 11 bases between. The CDR3 runs 15 residues. As DNA, the CDR3 is TGTGCCAGCAGCTTAGGGGGATTGAGGAATGAAAAACTGTTTTTT. Translating gives CASSLGGLRNEKLFF.

This chain connects TRBV6-6 to TRBJ2-7; TRBD2 matches at 9 bases. There are 14 residues in the CDR3. Germline V gene sequence: CDR1 MNHNY, CDR2 SVGAGI (reference sequence). After removal of 6 bases from V and 3 bases from J, the junction contained 6 bases not matched to a gene. In nucleotides, the CDR3 is TGTGCCAGCAGCCCGAAGACTAGCGGCTACGAGCAGTACTTC. It encodes CASSPKTSGYEQYF.

This rearrangement joins TRBV7-3 to TRBJ2-2; no definite D call. V gave up 5 bases and J gave up 6 bases, with 7 bases separating them. Germline CDR1 SGHTA, CDR2 FQGTGA. The CDR3 runs 12 residues. CDR3 sequence (DNA): TGTGCCAGCAGCGAAGGCGCCGGGGAGCTGTTTTTT. It translates to CASSEGAGELFF.

The J gene is TRBJ2-7, the V gene TRBV7-3; the D is unclear. Trimming left V 0 bases short and J 5 bases short, with 8 bases between. CDR1 is SGHTA and CDR2 is FQGTGA in the germline V gene. There are 13 residues in the CDR3. The DNA for the CDR3 is TGTGCCAGCAGCTTAACTATAGTCGACGAGCAGTACTTC. Its protein is CASSLTIVDEQYF.

The chain couples TRBV6-5 to TRBJ2-7; 7 bases match TRBD2. This CDR3 is built from 15 residues. CDR1 is MNHEY and CDR2 is SVGAGI in the germline V gene. J lost 7 bases, V lost 4 bases, and 13 bases had no gene match. CDR3 coding DNA: TGTGCCAGCAGTTTACCGGGACTAATTCCTAGAGAGCAGTACTTC. Translation gives CASSLPGLIPREQYF.

This sequence joins TRBV5-4 and TRBJ2-1; TRBD2 matches at 9 bases. Trimming at V came to 5 bases and at J to 4 bases, leaving 10 bases not matched to a gene. The CDR3 consists of 16 residues. CDR1 SGHNT and CDR2 YYREEE come from the germline V gene (reference sequence). The CDR3 protein is CASRVYPGLAYNEQFF. CDR3 DNA sequence: TGTGCCAGCAGGGTTTACCCGGGACTAGCATACAATGAGCAGTTCTTC.

This clone was seen a single time. This chain joins TRBV20-1 and TRBJ2-7; 9 nucleotides match TRBD2. V shed 3 bases, J shed 2 bases, and the junction held 5 bases outside the gene matches. The CDR3 loop spans 14 amino acids. Germline V lookup: CDR1 DFQATT, CDR2 SNEGSKA (reference sequence). The CDR3 bases are TGCAGTGCTAGTAAACTAGCGGGCCCCTACGAGCAGTACTTC. Amino acids: CSASKLAGPYEQYF.

J is TRBJ1-2 and V is TRBV6-5; D remains unclear. CDR1 and CDR2 from the germline V gene are MNHEY and SVGAGI. V lost 6 bases, J lost 4 bases, and 9 bases lay in between. This CDR3 comprises 12 residues. The CDR3 DNA follows: TGTGCCAGCAGAATTAGCATCTATGGCTACACCTTC. Amino acids: CASRISIYGYTF.

The chain links TRBV13 to TRBJ2-3; TRBD2 aligns across 7 bases. From germline, CDR1 is PRHDT and CDR2 FYEKMQ (reference sequence). The CDR3 sequence is 16 residues long. The trim removed 1 base at V and 6 bases at J, leaving 10 bases unmatched. The CDR3 DNA is TGTGCCAGCAGCTTAGCGGCTAGCGGAGGCCAGGATACGCAGTATTTT. Its protein is CASSLAASGGQDTQYF.

This chain uses TRBV7-3 with TRBJ2-7, with 12 bases aligning to TRBD2. The germline CDR1 and CDR2 sequences are SGHTA and FQGTGA. This CDR3 comprises 14 residues. V trimming: 8 bases; J trimming: 6 bases; junction bases outside the gene matches: 8. The CDR3 sequence: CASSPSGGAAEQYF. For the CDR3, the DNA is TGTGCCAGCTCTCCTAGCGGGGGGGCCGCCGAGCAGTACTTC.

CDR3 protein: CASRKGLAGIYEQYF. The CDR3 DNA reads TGTGCCAGCAGAAAGGGACTAGCGGGGATCTACGAGCAGTACTTC. V and J are TRBV7-2 and TRBJ2-7; 13 nucleotides agree with TRBD2. After removal of 6 bases from V and 3 bases from J, the junction contained 5 bases not matched to a gene. CDR1 is SGHTA and CDR2 is FQGNSA in the germline V gene. This CDR3 has 15 residues.

This clone was seen more than once but under ten times. V is TRBV27 and J is TRBJ1-6; D not certain. V was pared by 0 bases and J by 9 bases, with 6 bases between. Germline V gene lookup returns CDR1 MNHEY and CDR2 SMNVEV (reference sequence). The CDR3 spans 13 residues. CDR3 region: CASSLSLTSPLHF. The CDR3 region has the DNA TGTGCCAGCAGTTTATCGTTAACTTCACCCCTCCACTTT.

This chain connects TRBV19 to TRBJ1-1; a possible D gene is TRBD1 (5 bases). The CDR3 runs 14 residues. CDR1 is LNHDA, CDR2 SQIVND, per germline (reference sequence). V lost 3 bases to trimming and J lost 4 bases, with 12 bases between them. CDR3: CASSIRERGTEAFF. CDR3 nucleotide sequence: TGTGCCAGTAGTATCAGGGAGAGGGGCACTGAAGCTTTCTTT.

The chain uses TRBV3-1 (or the pseudogene TRBV3-2) and TRBJ2-7; 7 bases are shared with TRBD1. Germline V gives CDR1 LGHDT, CDR2 YNNKEL (reference sequence). CDR3 length equals 14 residues. The V segment lost 1 base and the J segment 7 bases; nucleotides outside the gene matches: 7. The CDR3 here is CASSQVIGGREQYF. The DNA for the CDR3 is TGTGCCAGCAGCCAAGTAATAGGGGGCCGGGAGCAGTACTTC.

The chain carries TRBV5-6 and TRBJ2-5; possibly TRBD2 for D (5 bases). This CDR3 has 13 residues. Per germline, CDR1 SGHDT and CDR2 YYEEEE. Deletions cut 2 bases from V and 5 bases from J, with 10 bases between. The CDR3: CASSLYRGETQYF. The CDR3 coding sequence is TGTGCCAGCAGCTTATATAGAGGGGAGACCCAGTACTTC.

This rearrangement joins TRBV28 to TRBJ2-7; 8 nucleotides align to TRBD1. Germline V gene sequence: CDR1 MDHEN, CDR2 SYDVKM. The CDR3 has 15 residues. The V gene end was trimmed by 6 bases and the J gene end by 4 bases; junction bases not matched to a gene: 11. CDR3 coding DNA: TGTGCCAGCAGCTGGGGGGCGCAGGGGGCTTACGAGCAGTACTTC. This codes for CASSWGAQGAYEQYF.

V is TRBV5-4 and J is TRBJ1-2; TRBD1 matches at 11 bases. The ends lost 0 bases at V and 4 bases at J; junction bases unmatched: 5. Germline V gene sequence: CDR1 SGHNT, CDR2 YYREEE (reference sequence). This CDR3 has 16 residues. The CDR3 loop is CASSLEPGTGGYGYTF. The CDR3 DNA sequence: TGTGCCAGCAGCTTGGAACCCGGGACAGGGGGCTATGGCTACACCTTC.

The chain has TRBV6-2 or TRBV6-3 and TRBJ2-1; 10 nucleotides agree with TRBD2. CDR1 and CDR2 from the germline V gene are MNHEY and SVGEGT. The CDR3 spans 14 residues. V lost 4 bases to trimming and J lost 8 bases; unmatched junction nucleotides: 5. The CDR3 loop is CASSLLAGKDEQFF. The CDR3 nucleotides are TGTGCCAGCAGTTTACTAGCGGGGAAGGATGAGCAGTTCTTC.

This clone was counted once. The V call is TRBV18, the J call TRBJ1-1; 8 bases match TRBD1. The length of the CDR3 is 16 residues. The V and J ends lost 5 bases and 1 base, in that order; junction bases with no gene match: 9. The germline CDR1 and CDR2 sequences are KGHSH and LQKENI. The DNA of the CDR3 is TGTGCCAGCTCAATTCTAATGACAGGGGCGAACACTGAAGCTTTCTTT. Translating gives CASSILMTGANTEAFF.

This chain connects TRBV4-3 to TRBJ2-6; tentative D call: TRBD2 (6 bases). The germline gives CDR1 LGHNA, CDR2 YSLEER. This CDR3 is 18 amino acids long. Deletions cut 0 bases from V and 0 bases from J, with 12 bases between. CDR3 protein: CASSQDPGRPSGANVLTF. The CDR3 DNA is TGCGCCAGCAGCCAAGATCCGGGGAGGCCCTCTGGGGCCAACGTCCTGACTTTC.

This chain joins TRBV18 and TRBJ1-1, with D perhaps TRBD1 (5 bases). There are 13 residues in the CDR3. Between the trimmed V and J ends, which lost 4 bases and 5 bases, there was a span of 11 bases. The germline V gene has CDR1 KGHSH and CDR2 LQKENI. CDR3 amino acids: CASSRDGGTEAFF. CDR3 DNA: TGTGCCAGCTCACGCGACGGGGGTACTGAAGCTTTCTTT.

The chain recombines TRBV28 with TRBJ1-5; 10 nucleotides align to TRBD1. Germline V lookup: CDR1 MDHEN, CDR2 SYDVKM. V lost 6 bases and J lost 1; bases outside the gene matches: 3. There are 15 residues in the CDR3. The CDR3 here is CASSSDRGSNQPQHF. CDR3 coding DNA: TGTGCCAGCAGCTCGGACAGGGGGAGCAATCAGCCCCAGCATTTT.

This chain joins TRBV28 and TRBJ2-7; D gene unclear. The CDR3 totals 13 residues. The germline V gene has CDR1 MDHEN and CDR2 SYDVKM. Trimming stripped 3 bases from V and 5 bases from J, with 11 bases between. The CDR3 coding sequence is TGTGCCAGCAGTTTCCTGAACAGCGACGAGCAGTACTTC. Translating gives CASSFLNSDEQYF.

The chain has TRBV28 and TRBJ1-6, with TRBD1 matching 7 bases. The trim removed 9 bases at V and 3 bases at J, leaving 2 bases unmatched. The CDR3 consists of 13 residues. Germline CDR1 reads MDHEN; CDR2 reads SYDVKM. The CDR3 is CASYRGYNSPLHF. The CDR3 DNA sequence: TGTGCCAGTTACAGGGGCTATAATTCACCCCTCCACTTT.

In DNA form, the CDR3 reads TGTGCCTGGAGTGTTGCGGACTTGGGCTACGAGCAGTACTTC. Translated: CAWSVADLGYEQYF. The chain combines TRBV30 with TRBJ2-7, with TRBD2 as a possible D gene (5 bases). Trimming stripped 0 bases from V and 3 bases from J, with 12 bases between. This CDR3 is 14 amino acids long. The germline gives CDR1 GTSNPN, CDR2 SVGIG (reference sequence).

The chain couples TRBV15 to TRBJ2-5; TRBD2 might be the D (6 bases). CDR3 length equals 15 residues. V was trimmed by 0 bases and J by 2 bases, leaving 10 bases between them. The germline CDR1 and CDR2 sequences are LNHNV and YYDKDF (reference sequence). The CDR3 coding sequence is TGTGCCACCAGCAGAGATCTCGGGACTCAAGAGACCCAGTACTTC. Translating it yields CATSRDLGTQETQYF. Supplemented by reference TRBV15 and TRBJ2-5, the full variable domain reads DAMVIQNPRYQVTQFGKPVTLSCSQTLNHNVMYWYQQKSSQAPKLLFHYYDKDFNNEADTPDNFQSRRPNTSFCFLDIRSPGLGDTAMYLCATSRDLGTQETQYFGPGTRLLVL.